This T cell receptor beta chain was profiled in a study of T cell responses to AZD1222 COVID-19 vaccine. Germline loops: CDR1 MRHNA, CDR2 SNTAGT. V shed 3 bases, J shed 0 bases, and the junction held 4 bases outside the gene matches. CDR3 size: 16 residues. Profiling relied on immunoSEQ multiplex PCR, and the TCRdb table lists in-frame clones only, not all of them. The sample has 150,000 to 200,000 clones; about 90% are singletons. This clone was detected ten times or more. Its target is not known. Findings of the study overall: Repertoires were obtained only post-peak T cell response. Baseline testing showed seropositivity in only 5 or 6 AZD1222 recipients. Most donors were white British and more were female, and clonal diversity was possibly underestimated.

Specimen: peripheral blood, collected on day 0 of MenACWY control vaccination. The source of this sequence is an adult in good health. The J gene is TRBJ2-3, the V gene TRBV6-4, with 9 bases lining up with TRBD2. The CDR3 nucleotides are TGTGCCAGCAGTGAGGATAGCGGGGGCAGCACAGATACGCAGTATTTT. Its translation: CASSEDSGGSTDTQYF.